This TCR beta chain was sequenced during a study of T cell repertoires in cytomegalovirus infection. The length of the CDR3 is 12 residues. V lost 9 bases, J lost 2 bases, and 2 bases stayed unmatched. Germline V gene lookup returns CDR1 MNHNY and CDR2 SVGAGI (reference sequence). Study results and caveats: Dominating the ex vivo response were HLA-C-restricted CMV-specific TCR beta clonotypes.

TCRdb used MiXCR to reprocess the reads, holding one entry per CDR3 protein. The table lists about 740,000 distinct CDR3 sequences, roughly a third of them singletons. This clonotype was observed a few times. Its specificity is unknown. This TCR was recovered from a human donor in good health (CMV status not recorded). Some clones in this sample may be carry-over from other donors' samples. Sequenced sample: PBMCs. The genes are TRBV6-6 and TRBJ2-7, with 9 bases aligning to TRBD1. CDR3 DNA sequence: TGTGCCAGTGGGACAGGGACCTACGAGCAGTACTTC. Translated: CASGTGTYEQYF.